This note documents a single TCR beta chain sequence. The antigen is unknown. The source of the sample is a study of cytomegalovirus exposure and HLA in healthy donors. Study results and caveats: Follow-up analysis found HLA locus-dependent TCR association rates, highest for DRB1 and lowest for HLA-C.

The PCR employed 60 Vbeta primers together with 13 Jbeta primers. Libraries were prepared by immunoSEQ multiplex PCR; TCRdb keeps only in-frame clonotypes and omits some of them. The repertoire holds a few hundred thousand clones, with roughly 75% as singletons. The germline gives CDR1 SGDLS, CDR2 YYNGEE. CDR3 length: 15 residues. After removal of 3 bases from V and 5 bases from J, the junction contained 9 bases not matched to a gene. The source of this sequence is a young woman in good health and CMV-seronegative. The rearrangement links TRBV9 to TRBJ2-3; 7 bases line up with TRBD1. Input material: PBMCs. The CDR3 spells CASSGVVQGRDTQYF. The CDR3 DNA follows: TGTGCCAGCAGCGGAGTAGTACAGGGGAGAGATACGCAGTATTTT.